The sequence of this T cell receptor beta chain was determined in a study of blood T cell repertoires in COVID-19. Study-level background: In each case, the material was cDNA or gDNA derived from T cells, B-cell-depleted T cells, or PBMCs.

Trimming removed 5 bases at V and 4 bases at J, with 11 bases between. The germline gives CDR1 ENHRY, CDR2 SYGVKD. This CDR3 has 13 residues. TCRdb keeps only in-frame clones here, not all; method: immunoSEQ multiplex PCR. The sample carries over 350,000 clones, around nine tenths recorded once. The V gene is TRBV10-3, the J gene TRBJ1-2; maybe TRBD1 (6 bases). The sequence came from a woman between 18 and 29 years old with acute COVID-19. Sequencing used PBMCs or T cells enriched from blood (not recorded which). This CDR3 is CAISRQDLYGYTF. The CDR3 nucleotides read TGTGCCATCAGTCGACAGGATCTCTATGGCTACACCTTC.